Presented here are 6 T cell receptor beta chains from one specimen sequenced in a study of Graves' ophthalmopathy and Graves' hyperthyroidism. The sequenced template was RNA, covering the TCR beta CDR3 region. Scientists carried out first-round RT-PCR using HTBI primers and then a second-round multiplex PCR. TCRdb re-analysed the multiplex PCR reads in MiXCR, keeping a single row per CDR3 protein. Of hundreds of thousands of distinct CDR3 sequences listed, under 50% were seen once; the top ten hold about 3.3%. The specimen was peripheral blood. All receptors come from an adult man with Graves' ophthalmopathy.

As concerns this clonotype: Its ends do not fully match the called genes, so a read error is possible. The chain recombines TRBV29-1 with TRBJ1-1; D gene ambiguous. Germline CDR1 SQVTM, CDR2 ANQGSEA. CDR3 length: 10 residues. The chain's CDR3 is CSVAASEAFF. Written as DNA, the CDR3 is TGCAGCGTTGCCGCATCTGAAGCTTTCTTC. Drawing the rest from reference TRBV29-1 and TRBJ1-1, the complete variable domain is SAVISQKPSRDICQRGTSLTIQCQVDSQVTMMFWYRQQPGQSLTLIATANQGSEATYESGFVIDKFPISRPNLTFSTLTVSNMSPEDSSIYLCSVAASEAFFGQGTRLTVV.

This clonotype was seen repeatedly, ten times or more. The chain combines TRBV9 with TRBJ2-7; D uncertain. CDR1 is SGDLS, CDR2 YYNGEE, per germline. Deletions cut 4 bases from V and 3 bases from J, with 11 bases between. This CDR3 is 13 amino acids long. The DNA for the CDR3 is TGTGCCAGCAGCCCCCAACAGAGCTACGAGCAGTACTTC. This translates into CASSPQQSYEQYF. Combining the CDR3 with reference TRBV9 and TRBJ2-7 gives the whole variable domain DSGVTQTPKHLITATGQRVTLRCSPRSGDLSVYWYQQSLDQGLQFLIQYYNGEERAKGNILERFSAQQFPDLHSELNLSSLELGDSALYFCASSPQQSYEQYFGPGTRLTVT.

This clonotype was observed at least ten times. The chain uses TRBV15 and TRBJ2-7; no firm D call. The CDR3 runs 13 residues. The germline V gene has CDR1 LNHNV and CDR2 YYDKDF (reference sequence). The V and J ends lost 0 bases and 1 base respectively, with 4 bases between them. The CDR3 DNA sequence: TGTGCCACCAGCAGAGATTTGTCCTACGAGCAGTACTTC. The encoded protein is CATSRDLSYEQYF.

The chain has TRBV10-3 and TRBJ2-2; 8 nucleotides align to TRBD2. In germline, CDR1 is ENHRY, CDR2 SYGVKD. This CDR3 comprises 16 residues. V gave up 4 bases and J gave up 4 bases; unmatched junction bases: 8. The CDR3 nucleotides read TGTGCCATCAGTGCCCCCGGGCTAGCGGGCACCGGGGAGCTGTTTTTT. Its protein product is CAISAPGLAGTGELFF.

In its sample, this clonotype was seen a few times. Germline and junction disagree at one end, which may indicate a read error. This chain joins TRBV6-6 and TRBJ1-3; the D gene is possibly TRBD1 (6 bases). The CDR3 has 14 residues. Germline V gene sequence: CDR1 MNHNY, CDR2 SVGAGI (reference sequence). CDR3: CVSTRWGPGNTIYF. The CDR3 DNA reads TGTGTCAGCACCAGATGGGGGCCTGGAAACACCATATATTTT.

At least ten counts were recorded for this clonotype. V and J are TRBV7-2 and TRBJ1-5, with a weak D call TRBD1 (5 bases). Trimming stripped 1 base from V and 4 bases from J, with 14 bases between. The CDR3 length is 16 residues. CDR1 is SGHTA, CDR2 FQGNSA, per germline. DNA of the CDR3: TGTGCCAGCAGCTTAGGGGCGGGGCGAAGGAATCAGCCCCAGCATTTT. This encodes CASSLGAGRRNQPQHF.